These T cell receptor beta chains were read from a single sample in a study of sequential checkpoint blockade in melanoma. Sequenced by immunoSEQ multiplex PCR; TCRdb stores in-frame clones only, minus some. Counted here are some 19,000 clones, 27% occurring once; the ten biggest clones make up 5.5% to 7.5%. The specimen comprised tumor tissue (inferred from file names), sampled from a patient given nivolumab and ipilimumab in sequence. Every receptor here comes from a human donor with melanoma. CDR3s include the opening cysteine and the closing phenylalanine or tryptophan. D genes are given only for firm matches. Clone size, where shown, is once, few, many, or a class for clones that have expanded.

J,V,size,D,DNA,CDR3
TRBJ2-1,TRBV23-1,few,.,TGCGCCAGCAGCTTAGATTATGGCAGGGTAGCGTTCTTC,CASSLDYGRVAFF
TRBJ2-1,TRBV19,.,.,TGTGCCAGTAGTATTGTCGGAGATGAGCAGTTCTTC,CASSIVGDEQFF
TRBJ2-6,TRBV18,.,.,TGTGCCAGCTCACCGGACTCTGGGGCCAACGTCCTGACTTTC,CASSPDSGANVLTF
TRBJ2-7,TRBV6-8,.,.,TGTGCCAGCAGTCCGACAGAGTACGAGCAGTACTTC,CASSPTEYEQYF
TRBJ1-3,TRBV18,few,.,TGTGCCAGCTCACCTACCTCTGGAAACACCATATATTTT,CASSPTSGNTIYF
TRBJ1-2,TRBV6-8,many,.,TGTGCCAGCAGCCCCACCATAGGGAGCTACTATGGCTACACCTTC,CASSPTIGSYYGYTF
TRBJ2-7,TRBV28,few,.,TGTGCCAGCAGTTTTTCCTATCGGGGGGCGAGCTTC,CASSFSYRGASF
TRBJ2-7,TRBV19,.,TRBD1,TGTGCCAGTAGTATTCTCCAGGGGGCATACGAGCAGTACTTC,CASSILQGAYEQYF
TRBJ1-4,TRBV18,few,.,TGTGCCAGCTCACCCCGGACTGTGGAGGGTGAAAAACTGTTTTTT,CASSPRTVEGEKLFF
TRBJ2-1,TRBV12-5,.,TRBD2,TGTGCCAGCGGGATTTACAATGAGCAGTTCTTC,CASGIYNEQFF
TRBJ1-5,TRBV6-8,.,.,TGTGCCAGCAGCCCAGGGCCCGGGCAGAATCAGCCCCAGCATTTT,CASSPGPGQNQPQHF
TRBJ1-6,TRBV30,.,.,TGTGCCTGGAAGGGAAATAATTCACCCCTCCACTTT,CAWKGNNSPLHF
TRBJ1-1,TRBV5-1,.,.,TGCGCCAGCAGAAGAGAGGGGGGGACTGAAGCTTTCTTT,CASRREGGTEAFF
TRBJ2-1,TRBV11-3,few,.,TGTGCCAGCAGCCAACCGGGACTCCCATATGAGCAGTTCTTC,CASSQPGLPYEQFF
TRBJ2-2,TRBV5-1,.,TRBD2,TGCGCCAGCAGCTTGCAGGCTAGCGGGGCCGGGGAGCTGTTTTTT,CASSLQASGAGELFF
TRBJ1-1,TRBV28,.,.,TGTGCCAGCAGGGGGGGTTCGGGGGAGCGGTCTGAAGCTTTCTTT,CASRGGSGERSEAFF
TRBJ2-7,TRBV6-1,.,.,TGTGCCAGCAGTGAAGTAAGTGACGAGCAGTACTTC,CASSEVSDEQYF
TRBJ2-1,TRBV11-1,few,.,TGTGCCAGCAGCTTGGAGGGCGGGATAGGCAATGAGCAGTTCTTC,CASSLEGGIGNEQFF
TRBJ2-3,TRBV19,.,.,TGTGCCAGTAGTCCCGAGGGGCGCGTTACGCAGTATTTT,CASSPEGRVTQYF
TRBJ2-2,TRBV11-3,.,.,TGTGCCAGCAGCCTAGACCCTTCAGAAACCGGGGAGCTGTTTTTT,CASSLDPSETGELFF
TRBJ2-3,TRBV9,few,TRBD2,TGTGCCAGCAGCGTAGGACCCGCGGGAGGAGATACGCAGTATTTT,CASSVGPAGGDTQYF
TRBJ1-1,TRBV11-3,few,.,TGTGCCAGCAGCTTAGGACCAGGAGGGTACACTGAAGCTTTCTTT,CASSLGPGGYTEAFF
TRBJ2-1,TRBV5-1,.,TRBD2,TGCGCCAGCAGCCCTTTAGCGGGAGGGCCAAATGAGCAGTTCTTC,CASSPLAGGPNEQFF
TRBJ2-1,TRBV14,few,TRBD1,TGTGCCAGCAGCCCGGGGACAGGGGGCTACTACAATGAGCAGTTCTTC,CASSPGTGGYYNEQFF
TRBJ2-7,TRBV9,few,.,TGTGCCAGCAGCCCCTCATGGGGGTCCCTATACGAGCAGTACTTC,CASSPSWGSLYEQYF
TRBJ2-3,TRBV11-3,few,TRBD2,TGTGCCAGCAGCCAAGCCCAGGGACTAGCGGGAGGAGATACGCAGTATTTT,CASSQAQGLAGGDTQYF
TRBJ1-1,TRBV11-3,few,.,TGTGCCAGCAGCTTTTCCGGTGGGCAGGCGGTGAACACTGAAGCTTTCTTT,CASSFSGGQAVNTEAFF
TRBJ2-2,TRBV19,.,.,TGTGCCAGTAGTATAAGGACGGGGGCCGGGGAGCTGTTTTTT,CASSIRTGAGELFF
TRBJ2-1,TRBV19,.,.,TGTGCCAGTAGTACCTATGGTGAGCAGTTCTTC,CASSTYGEQFF
TRBJ2-7,TRBV30,.,TRBD1,TGTGCCTGGAGTCCTCTGGGACAGGGGATGAACGAGCAGTACTTC,CAWSPLGQGMNEQYF
TRBJ2-1,TRBV7-5,.,.,TGTGCCAGCAGCCACCCCCCGGGACTAGCGCGTTACAATGAGCAGTTCTTC,CASSHPPGLARYNEQFF
TRBJ1-1,TRBV19,.,.,TGTGCCAGTCAATACGGGAACACTGAAGCTTTCTTT,CASQYGNTEAFF
TRBJ2-5,TRBV19,.,TRBD1,TGTGCCAGTAGGGGACAGGGAGGGAAGGAGACCCAGTACTTC,CASRGQGGKETQYF
TRBJ1-4,TRBV2,few,.,TGTGCCAGCAGTGAACGGTTGGTCCTAACCCAAGCAACTAATGAAAAACTGTTTTTT,CASSERLVLTQATNEKLFF
TRBJ1-3,TRBV29-1,.,TRBD1,TGCAGCGTTTCTCGACAGGGTGGAAACACCATATATTTT,CSVSRQGGNTIYF
TRBJ1-3,TRBV11-3,few,TRBD1,TGTGCCAGCAGCTTAGGAGGTTGGGACAGGGAAAGAAGAAACACCATATATTTT,CASSLGGWDRERRNTIYF
TRBJ2-3,TRBV11-3,.,.,TGTGCCAGCAGCTTATCCCTGGGTAGCCCAGATACGCAGTATTTT,CASSLSLGSPDTQYF
TRBJ1-4,TRBV6-8,few,TRBD1,TGTGCCAGCAGCTTGACAGGGGTGAGGGAAAAACTGTTTTTT,CASSLTGVREKLFF
TRBJ2-3,TRBV15,.,.,TGTGCCACCAGCACTTACCCCTGGGGCAGCCCAGATACGCAGTATTTT,CATSTYPWGSPDTQYF
TRBJ1-4,TRBV16,.,TRBD1,TGTGCCAGCAGCCAAACAGGGGGCGGTGAAAAACTGTTTTTT,CASSQTGGGEKLFF